A single sample gave rise to the 14 T cell receptor beta chains below, sequenced in a study of blood T cell repertoires in COVID-19. The assay was immunoSEQ multiplex PCR, and TCRdb's table has in-frame clones only and misses some. Of approximately 340,000 clones listed, 91% were seen once; the top ten hold about 0.86%. The source material was PBMCs or T cells enriched from blood (not recorded which). The receptors stem from a woman between 40 and 55 years old who had been exposed to COVID-19.

Written as DNA, the CDR3 is TGTGCCAGCAGTGAAGGGGGCCTCGGGTCCTACGAGCAGTACTTC. Its protein product is CASSEGGLGSYEQYF. J is TRBJ2-7 and V is TRBV6-1, with a possible D match to TRBD1 (5 bases). Trimming took 1 base from V and 1 from J, leaving 11 bases between them. CDR3 size: 15 residues. Germline CDR1 and CDR2: MNHNS and SASEGT.

This rearrangement joins TRBV2 to TRBJ2-3; weak D call: TRBD2 (5 bases). V lost 6 bases to trimming and J lost 4 bases, with 17 bases between them. Germline V gives CDR1 SNHLY, CDR2 FYNNEI. The CDR3 is 15 residues long. CDR3 sequence (DNA): TGTGCCAGCAGCCGACCCACTAGTTCCGCAGATACGCAGTATTTT. Amino acid sequence: CASSRPTSSADTQYF.

The rearrangement links TRBV23-1 to TRBJ2-6; perhaps TRBD1 as D (6 bases). TRBV23-1 is assigned to the ORF class and has an uncertain function. The V end was cut by 6 bases, the J end by 0 bases, with 9 bases between. The CDR3 sequence is 15 residues long. The CDR3 spells CASSPRGSGANVLTF. The CDR3, as DNA: TGCGCCAGCAGCCCCAGGGGCTCTGGGGCCAACGTCCTGACTTTC.

V and J are TRBV7-9 and TRBJ2-7; tentatively, D is TRBD1 (6 bases). The CDR3 sequence is 14 residues long. CDR1 SEHNR and CDR2 FQNEAQ come from the germline V gene (reference sequence). Trimming removed 4 bases at V and 3 bases at J, with 13 bases between. For the CDR3, the DNA is TGTGCCAGCAGCTCCGGACAGCTCCTCTACGAGCAGTACTTC. Amino acids: CASSSGQLLYEQYF.

The chain carries TRBV7-2 and TRBJ1-1; tentative D call: TRBD1 (6 bases). The CDR3 totals 14 residues. CDR1 and CDR2 from the germline V gene are SGHTA and FQGNSA. V lost 5 bases to trimming and J lost 5 bases, with 15 bases between them. The CDR3: CASSPYRERTEAFF. The CDR3 DNA sequence: TGTGCCAGCAGCCCCTACAGGGAGAGGACTGAAGCTTTCTTT. Using reference TRBV7-2 and TRBJ1-1 for the parts outside the CDR3, the full variable domain is GAGVSQSPSNKVTEKGKDVELRCDPISGHTALYWYRQSLGQGLEFLIYFQGNSAPDKSGLPSDRFSAERTGGSVSTLTIQRTQQEDSAVYLCASSPYRERTEAFFGQGTRLTVV.

J is TRBJ1-4 and V is TRBV7-9; D is unresolved. The V end lost 4 bases, the J end lost 4 bases, and 7 bases lay between the germline ends. CDR3 length equals 13 residues. Per germline, CDR1 SEHNR and CDR2 FQNEAQ (reference sequence). CDR3 nucleotides: TGTGCCAGCAGCTCACCAGATAATGAAAAACTGTTTTTT. Encoded protein: CASSSPDNEKLFF.

The J gene is TRBJ1-1, the V gene TRBV12-5; TRBD1 is a possible D gene (5 bases). The CDR3 loop spans 15 amino acids. CDR1 LGHNT and CDR2 FRNRAP come from the germline V gene. The V gene lost 0 bases and the J gene lost 0 bases, with 8 bases spanning the gap. The DNA of the CDR3 is TGTGCTAGTGGTTTGGTAGGGGTGCTGAACACTGAAGCTTTCTTT. Residues: CASGLVGVLNTEAFF.

The chain uses TRBV7-8 and TRBJ2-1, with D perhaps matching TRBD2 (5 bases). Germline V gives CDR1 SGHVS, CDR2 FQNEAQ. The CDR3 consists of 16 residues. Trimming took off 1 base at V and 2 bases at J, with 12 bases between the two ends. CDR3 in amino acids: CASSLGRAEAYNEQFF. CDR3 DNA sequence: TGTGCCAGCAGCTTAGGGCGAGCGGAGGCCTACAATGAGCAGTTCTTC.

The chain carries TRBV12-5 and TRBJ2-3, with a tentative D call TRBD2 (5 bases). The germline V gene has CDR1 LGHNT and CDR2 FRNRAP. The CDR3 spans 14 residues. V lost 2 bases, J lost 2 bases, and 8 bases lay in between. The CDR3 region is CASGLSGNTDTQYF. DNA for the CDR3: TGTGCTAGTGGTTTGTCCGGGAACACAGATACGCAGTATTTT.

This rearrangement joins TRBV3-1 (or the pseudogene TRBV3-2) to TRBJ2-1, with a possible D match to TRBD2 (7 bases). This CDR3 has 15 amino acids. Germline V lookup: CDR1 LGHDT, CDR2 YNNKEL (reference sequence). V gave up 9 bases and J gave up 0 bases, with 15 bases separating them. The CDR3 DNA is TGTGCCAGTGGGGGGGCTGAGGACTCCTACAATGAGCAGTTCTTC. Its translation is CASGGAEDSYNEQFF.

The rearrangement links TRBV5-1 to TRBJ1-1, with 7 nucleotides matching TRBD1. The V gene end was trimmed by 0 bases and the J gene end by 1 base; junction bases not matched to a gene: 0. The CDR3 runs to 14 residues. Germline CDR1 SGHRS, CDR2 YFSETQ. CDR3: CASSLGDRNTEAFF. The CDR3 bases are TGCGCCAGCAGCTTGGGGGACAGGAACACTGAAGCTTTCTTT.

J is TRBJ2-1 and V is TRBV6-5, with 10 bases that match TRBD2. There are 15 residues in the CDR3. Germline V gives CDR1 MNHEY, CDR2 SVGAGI. J lost 9 bases, V lost 7 bases, and 12 bases had no gene match. The CDR3 protein is CASTTLGLAAPEQFF. The CDR3 DNA follows: TGTGCCAGCACTACACTTGGACTAGCGGCCCCTGAGCAGTTCTTC.

The J gene is TRBJ1-5, the V gene TRBV12-5; TRBD1 agrees at 7 bases. CDR1 and CDR2 from the germline V gene are LGHNT and FRNRAP. CDR3 length: 23 residues. V lost 1 base to trimming and J lost 0 bases; unmatched junction nucleotides: 24. In nucleotides, the CDR3 is TGTGCTAGTGGTTTGGCCACCACGGACAGGCCCGAAGCTGGTCGGGATAGCAATCAGCCCCAGCATTTT. Its protein product is CASGLATTDRPEAGRDSNQPQHF.

This rearrangement joins TRBV5-4 to TRBJ1-1; D not resolved. Trimming left V 4 bases short and J 0 bases short, with 13 bases between. CDR1 SGHNT and CDR2 YYREEE come from the germline V gene (reference sequence). This CDR3 is 15 amino acids long. The CDR3 reads CASSPYGPMNTEAFF. The CDR3, as DNA: TGTGCCAGCAGCCCCTATGGGCCCATGAACACTGAAGCTTTCTTT.